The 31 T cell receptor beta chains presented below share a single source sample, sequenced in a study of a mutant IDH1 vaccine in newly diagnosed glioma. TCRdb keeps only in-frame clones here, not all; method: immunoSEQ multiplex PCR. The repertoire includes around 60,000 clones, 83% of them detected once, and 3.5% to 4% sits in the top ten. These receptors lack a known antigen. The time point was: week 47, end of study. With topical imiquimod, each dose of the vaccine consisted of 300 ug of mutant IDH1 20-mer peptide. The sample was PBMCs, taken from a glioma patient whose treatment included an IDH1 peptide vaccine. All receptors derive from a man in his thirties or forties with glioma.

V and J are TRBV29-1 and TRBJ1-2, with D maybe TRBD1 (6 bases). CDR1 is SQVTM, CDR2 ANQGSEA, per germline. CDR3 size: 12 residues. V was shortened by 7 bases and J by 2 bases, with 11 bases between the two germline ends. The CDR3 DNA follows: TGCAGCGCCTGGACAGCGAACTATGGCTACACCTTC. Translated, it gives CSAWTANYGYTF.

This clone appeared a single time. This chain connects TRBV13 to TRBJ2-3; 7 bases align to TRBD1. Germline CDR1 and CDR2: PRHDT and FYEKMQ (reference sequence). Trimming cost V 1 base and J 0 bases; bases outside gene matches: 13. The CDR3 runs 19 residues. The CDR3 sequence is CASSLAQSGTASSTDTQYF. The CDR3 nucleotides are TGTGCCAGCAGCTTAGCACAATCCGGGACAGCTTCTAGCACAGATACGCAGTATTTT.

The CDR3 coding sequence is TGTGCCAGCAAAAACAGCAGGACAGGTGATTCCTACGAGCAGTACTTC. Its translation is CASKNSRTGDSYEQYF. This chain joins TRBV6-4 and TRBJ2-7, with 7 bases matching TRBD1. This CDR3 is 16 amino acids long. Germline CDR1 and CDR2: MRHNA and SNTAGT. V was pared by 7 bases and J by 1 base, with 13 bases of the junction left unmatched.

As DNA, the CDR3 is TGTGCCAGCAGCACCCGACTAATGAGCTCCTACAATGAGCAGTTCTTC. Translation gives CASSTRLMSSYNEQFF. The V and J genes are TRBV7-9 and TRBJ2-1; D may be TRBD2 (5 bases). Germline lookup yields CDR1 SEHNR and CDR2 FQNEAQ (reference sequence). Trimming removed 5 bases at V and 0 bases at J, with 14 bases between. The length of the CDR3 is 16 residues.

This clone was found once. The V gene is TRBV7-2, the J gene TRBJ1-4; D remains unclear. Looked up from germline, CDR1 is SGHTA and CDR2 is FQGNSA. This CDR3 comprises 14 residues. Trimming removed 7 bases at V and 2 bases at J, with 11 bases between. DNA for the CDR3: TGTGCCAGCAAAGAGGGAGCGACTAATGAAAAACTGTTTTTT. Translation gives CASKEGATNEKLFF.

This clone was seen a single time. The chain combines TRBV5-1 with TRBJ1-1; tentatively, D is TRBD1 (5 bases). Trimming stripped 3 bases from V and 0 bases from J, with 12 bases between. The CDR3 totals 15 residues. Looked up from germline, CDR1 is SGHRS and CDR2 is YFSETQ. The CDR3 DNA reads TGCGCCAGCAGCTCGACAGCTCCTATGAACACTGAAGCTTTCTTT. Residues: CASSSTAPMNTEAFF.

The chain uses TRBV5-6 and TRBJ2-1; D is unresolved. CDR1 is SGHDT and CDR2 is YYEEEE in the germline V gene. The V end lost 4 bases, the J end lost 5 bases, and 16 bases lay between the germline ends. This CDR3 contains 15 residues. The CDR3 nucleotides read TGTGCCAGCAGCAACGAAGGGCATCTCGACAATGAGCAGTTCTTC. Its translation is CASSNEGHLDNEQFF.

CDR3 residues: CASRSRGGAPGETQYF. CDR3 in DNA: TGTGCCAGCAGGTCCCGGGGGGGCGCCCCGGGAGAGACCCAGTACTTC. V gene TRBV5-4 combines with J gene TRBJ2-5; 8 bases match TRBD2. The CDR3 extends over 16 amino acids. Trimming took 5 bases from V and 4 from J; bases not matched to a gene: 13. From germline, CDR1 is SGHNT and CDR2 YYREEE (reference sequence).

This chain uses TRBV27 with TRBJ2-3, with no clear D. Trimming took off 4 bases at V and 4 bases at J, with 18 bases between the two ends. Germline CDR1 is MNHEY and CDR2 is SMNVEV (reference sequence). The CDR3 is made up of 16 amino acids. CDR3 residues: CASSSAGRLSPDTQYF. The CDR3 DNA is TGTGCCAGCAGTTCCGCCGGACGATTGAGCCCAGATACGCAGTATTTT.

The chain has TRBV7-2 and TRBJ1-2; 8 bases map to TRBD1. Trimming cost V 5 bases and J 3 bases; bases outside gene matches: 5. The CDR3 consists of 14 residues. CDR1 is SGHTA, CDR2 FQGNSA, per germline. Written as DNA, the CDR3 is TGTGCCAGCAGCGGACAGGGTGGGTACTATGGCTACACCTTC. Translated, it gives CASSGQGGYYGYTF.

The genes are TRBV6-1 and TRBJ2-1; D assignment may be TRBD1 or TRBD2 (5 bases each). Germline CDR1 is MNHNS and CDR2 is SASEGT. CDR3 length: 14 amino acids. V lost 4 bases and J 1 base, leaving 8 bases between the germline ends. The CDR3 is CASSGGVSYNEQFF. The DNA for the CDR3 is TGTGCCAGCAGTGGAGGGGTATCCTACAATGAGCAGTTCTTC.

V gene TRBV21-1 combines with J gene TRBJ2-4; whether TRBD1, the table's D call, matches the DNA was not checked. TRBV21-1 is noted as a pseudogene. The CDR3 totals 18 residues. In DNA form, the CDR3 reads TGTGCCAGCAGCACCTCCTCTGGGACAGGTCAAGCCAAAAACATTCAGTACTTC. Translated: CASSTSSGTGQAKNIQYF.

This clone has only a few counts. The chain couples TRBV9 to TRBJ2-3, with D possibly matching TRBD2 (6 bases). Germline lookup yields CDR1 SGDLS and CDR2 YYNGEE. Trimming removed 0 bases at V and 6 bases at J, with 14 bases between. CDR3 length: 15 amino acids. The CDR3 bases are TGTGCCAGCAGCGTAGGGGCGGGGTTTTGGGATACGCAGTATTTT. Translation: CASSVGAGFWDTQYF.

The CDR3 region has the DNA TGTGCCAGCCGAATCACAGGGTCAGGAAACACCATATATTTT. The encoded protein is CASRITGSGNTIYF. This rearrangement joins TRBV6-1 to TRBJ1-3, with a possible D match to TRBD1 (6 bases). V lost 8 bases to trimming and J lost 4 bases, with 15 bases between them. This CDR3 has 14 amino acids. Germline CDR1 and CDR2: MNHNS and SASEGT.

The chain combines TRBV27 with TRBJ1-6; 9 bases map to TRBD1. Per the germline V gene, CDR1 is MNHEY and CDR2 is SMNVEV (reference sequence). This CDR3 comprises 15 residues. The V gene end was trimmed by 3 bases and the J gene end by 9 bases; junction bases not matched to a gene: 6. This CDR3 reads CASSLSGTGFSPLHF. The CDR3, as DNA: TGTGCCAGCAGTTTGTCCGGGACAGGGTTTTCACCCCTCCACTTT.

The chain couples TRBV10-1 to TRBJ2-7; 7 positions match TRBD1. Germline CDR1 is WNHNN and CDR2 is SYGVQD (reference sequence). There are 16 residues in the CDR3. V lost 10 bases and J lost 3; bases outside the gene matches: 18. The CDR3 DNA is TGCGCCAAGGGTAATTCTCAACAGGGGACCCTCTACGAGCAGTACTTC. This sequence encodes CAKGNSQQGTLYEQYF.

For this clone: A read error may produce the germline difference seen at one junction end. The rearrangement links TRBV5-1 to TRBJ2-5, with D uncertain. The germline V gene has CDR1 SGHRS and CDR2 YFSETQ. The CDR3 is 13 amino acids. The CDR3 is CASSLGGSQVRHF. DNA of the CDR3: TGCGCCAGCAGCTTGGGGGGATCGCAGGTCCGGCACTTC.

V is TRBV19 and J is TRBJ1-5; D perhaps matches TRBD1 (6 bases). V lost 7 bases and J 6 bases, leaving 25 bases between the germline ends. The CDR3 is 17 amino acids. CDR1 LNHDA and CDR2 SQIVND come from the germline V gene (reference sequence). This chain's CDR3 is CASTDPRGGGRGQPQHF. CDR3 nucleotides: TGTGCCAGTACCGACCCGAGAGGCGGGGGGCGCGGTCAGCCCCAGCATTTT.

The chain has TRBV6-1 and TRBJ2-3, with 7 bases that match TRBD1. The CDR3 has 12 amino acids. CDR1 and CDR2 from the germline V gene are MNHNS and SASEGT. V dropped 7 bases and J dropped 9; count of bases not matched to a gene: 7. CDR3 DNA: TGTGCCAGCACCGCGCAGGGGGACACGCAGTATTTT. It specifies CASTAQGDTQYF.

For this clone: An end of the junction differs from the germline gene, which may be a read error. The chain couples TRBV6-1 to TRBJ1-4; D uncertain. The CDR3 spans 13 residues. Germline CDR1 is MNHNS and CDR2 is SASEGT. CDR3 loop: CAGRETAREKLFF. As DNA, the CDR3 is TGTGCCGGCAGAGAAACAGCTAGGGAAAAACTGTTTTTT.

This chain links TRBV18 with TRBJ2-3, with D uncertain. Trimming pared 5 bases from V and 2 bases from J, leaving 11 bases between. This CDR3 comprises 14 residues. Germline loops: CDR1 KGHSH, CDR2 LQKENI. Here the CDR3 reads CASSARGNTDTQYF. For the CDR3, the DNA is TGTGCCAGCTCAGCCCGTGGGAACACAGATACGCAGTATTTT. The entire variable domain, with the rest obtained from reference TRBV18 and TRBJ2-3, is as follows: NAGVMQNPRHLVRRRGQEARLRCSPMKGHSHVYWYRQLPEEGLKFMVYLQKENIIDESGMPKERFSAEFPKEGPSILRIQQVVRGDSAAYFCASSARGNTDTQYFGPGTRLTVL.

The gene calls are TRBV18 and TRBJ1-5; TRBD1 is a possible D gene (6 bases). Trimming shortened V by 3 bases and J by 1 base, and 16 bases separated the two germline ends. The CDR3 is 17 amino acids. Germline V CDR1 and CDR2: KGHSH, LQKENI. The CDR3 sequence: CASSPPTGTRSNQPQHF. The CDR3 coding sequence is TGTGCCAGCTCACCCCCGACAGGTACAAGGAGCAATCAGCCCCAGCATTTT.

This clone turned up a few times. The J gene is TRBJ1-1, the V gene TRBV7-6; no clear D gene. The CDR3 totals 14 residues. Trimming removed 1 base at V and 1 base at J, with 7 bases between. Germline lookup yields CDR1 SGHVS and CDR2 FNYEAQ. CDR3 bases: TGTGCCAGCAGCTTAGGAAGCGAGAACACTGAAGCTTTCTTT. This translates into CASSLGSENTEAFF.

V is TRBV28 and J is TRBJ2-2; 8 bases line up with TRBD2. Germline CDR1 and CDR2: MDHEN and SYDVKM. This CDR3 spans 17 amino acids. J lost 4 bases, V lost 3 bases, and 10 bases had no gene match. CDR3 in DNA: TGTGCCAGCAGTTTTCCCCGCGGGGGGCGAATCACCGGGGAGCTGTTTTTT. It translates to CASSFPRGGRITGELFF.

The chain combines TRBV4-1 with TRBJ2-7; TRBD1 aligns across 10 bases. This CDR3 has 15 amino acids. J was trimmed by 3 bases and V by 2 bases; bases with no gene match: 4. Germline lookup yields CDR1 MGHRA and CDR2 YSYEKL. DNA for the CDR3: TGCGCCAGCAGCCAACCGACAGGGGGCGGCTACGAGCAGTACTTC. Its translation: CASSQPTGGGYEQYF.

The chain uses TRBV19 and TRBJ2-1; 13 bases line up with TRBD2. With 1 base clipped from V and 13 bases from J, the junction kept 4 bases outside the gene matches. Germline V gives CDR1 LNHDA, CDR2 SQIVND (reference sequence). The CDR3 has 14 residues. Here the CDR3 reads CASSIVTSGGVQFF. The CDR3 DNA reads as TGTGCCAGTAGTATAGTAACTAGCGGGGGGGTTCAGTTCTTC.

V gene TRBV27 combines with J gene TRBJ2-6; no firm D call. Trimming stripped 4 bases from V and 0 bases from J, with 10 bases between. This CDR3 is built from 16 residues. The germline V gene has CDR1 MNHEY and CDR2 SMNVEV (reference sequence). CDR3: CASSSSGGSGANVLTF. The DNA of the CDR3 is TGTGCCAGCAGTTCGTCGGGTGGCTCTGGGGCCAACGTCCTGACTTTC.

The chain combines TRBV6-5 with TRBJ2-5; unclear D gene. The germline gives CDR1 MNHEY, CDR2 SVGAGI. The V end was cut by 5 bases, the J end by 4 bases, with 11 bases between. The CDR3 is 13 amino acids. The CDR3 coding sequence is TGTGCCAGCAGTACTTATTTAGGAGAGACCCAGTACTTC. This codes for CASSTYLGETQYF.

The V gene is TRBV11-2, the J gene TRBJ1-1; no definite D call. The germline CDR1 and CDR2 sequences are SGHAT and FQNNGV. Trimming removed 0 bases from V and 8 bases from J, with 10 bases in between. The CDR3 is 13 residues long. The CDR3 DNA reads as TGTGCCAGCAGCTTAGACCCCGGGATAGAAGCTTTCTTT. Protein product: CASSLDPGIEAFF.

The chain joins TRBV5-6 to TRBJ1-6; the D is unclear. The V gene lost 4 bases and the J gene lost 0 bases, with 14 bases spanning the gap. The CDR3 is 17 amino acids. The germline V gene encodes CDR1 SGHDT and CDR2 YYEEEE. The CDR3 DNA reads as TGTGCCAGCAGCATAGACGGAATTAGCTCCTATAATTCACCCCTCCACTTT. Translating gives CASSIDGISSYNSPLHF.

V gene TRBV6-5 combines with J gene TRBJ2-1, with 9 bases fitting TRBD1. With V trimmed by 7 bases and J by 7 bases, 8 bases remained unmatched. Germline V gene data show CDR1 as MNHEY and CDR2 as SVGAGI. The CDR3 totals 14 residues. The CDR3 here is CASTTGQGLNEQFF. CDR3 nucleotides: TGTGCCAGCACTACGGGACAGGGATTGAATGAGCAGTTCTTC.